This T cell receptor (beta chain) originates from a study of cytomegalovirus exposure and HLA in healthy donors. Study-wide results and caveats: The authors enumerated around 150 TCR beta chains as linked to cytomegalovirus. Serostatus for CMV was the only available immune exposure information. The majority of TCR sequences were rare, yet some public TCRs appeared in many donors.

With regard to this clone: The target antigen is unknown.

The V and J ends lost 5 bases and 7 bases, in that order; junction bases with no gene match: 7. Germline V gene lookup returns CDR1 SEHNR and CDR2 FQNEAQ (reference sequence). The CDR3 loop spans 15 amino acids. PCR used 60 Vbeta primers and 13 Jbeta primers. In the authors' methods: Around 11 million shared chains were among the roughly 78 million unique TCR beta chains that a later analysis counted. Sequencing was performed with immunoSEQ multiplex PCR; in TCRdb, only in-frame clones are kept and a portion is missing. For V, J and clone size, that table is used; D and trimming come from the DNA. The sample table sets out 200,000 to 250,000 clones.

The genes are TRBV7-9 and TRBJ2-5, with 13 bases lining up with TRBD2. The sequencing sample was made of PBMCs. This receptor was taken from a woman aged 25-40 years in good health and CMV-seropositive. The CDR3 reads CASSPSGLAGTTQYF. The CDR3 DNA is TGTGCCAGCAGCCCATCGGGACTAGCGGGAACGACCCAGTACTTC.